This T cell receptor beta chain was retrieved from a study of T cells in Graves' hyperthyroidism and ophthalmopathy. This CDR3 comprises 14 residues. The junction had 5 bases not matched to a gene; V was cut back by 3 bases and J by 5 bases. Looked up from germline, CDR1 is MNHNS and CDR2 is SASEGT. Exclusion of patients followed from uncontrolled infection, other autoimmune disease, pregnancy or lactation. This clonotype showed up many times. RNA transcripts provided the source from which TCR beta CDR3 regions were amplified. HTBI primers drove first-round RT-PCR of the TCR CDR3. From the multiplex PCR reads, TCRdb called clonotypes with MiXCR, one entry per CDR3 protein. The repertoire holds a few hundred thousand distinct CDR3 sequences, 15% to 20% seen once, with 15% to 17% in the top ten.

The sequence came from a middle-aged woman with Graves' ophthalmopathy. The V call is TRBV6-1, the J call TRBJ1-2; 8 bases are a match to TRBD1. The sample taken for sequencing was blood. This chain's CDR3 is CASSEPDRGYGYTF. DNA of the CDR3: TGTGCCAGCAGTGAGCCCGACAGGGGTTATGGCTACACCTTC.